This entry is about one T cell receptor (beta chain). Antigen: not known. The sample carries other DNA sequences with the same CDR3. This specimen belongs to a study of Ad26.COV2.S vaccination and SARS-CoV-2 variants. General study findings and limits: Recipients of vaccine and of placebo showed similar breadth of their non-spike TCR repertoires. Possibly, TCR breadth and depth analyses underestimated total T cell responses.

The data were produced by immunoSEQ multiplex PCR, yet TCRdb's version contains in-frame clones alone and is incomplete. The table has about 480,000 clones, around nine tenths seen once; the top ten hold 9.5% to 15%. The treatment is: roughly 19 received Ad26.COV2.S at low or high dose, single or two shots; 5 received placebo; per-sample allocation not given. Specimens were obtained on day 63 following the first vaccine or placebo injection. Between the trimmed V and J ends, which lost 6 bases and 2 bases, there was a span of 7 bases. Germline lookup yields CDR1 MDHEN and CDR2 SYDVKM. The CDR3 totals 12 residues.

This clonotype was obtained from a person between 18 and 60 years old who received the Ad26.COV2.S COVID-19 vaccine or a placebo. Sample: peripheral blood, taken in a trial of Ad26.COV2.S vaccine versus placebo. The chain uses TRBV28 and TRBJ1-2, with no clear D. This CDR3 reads CASSRSNYGYTF. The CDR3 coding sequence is TGTGCCAGCAGCAGATCGAACTATGGCTACACCTTC.